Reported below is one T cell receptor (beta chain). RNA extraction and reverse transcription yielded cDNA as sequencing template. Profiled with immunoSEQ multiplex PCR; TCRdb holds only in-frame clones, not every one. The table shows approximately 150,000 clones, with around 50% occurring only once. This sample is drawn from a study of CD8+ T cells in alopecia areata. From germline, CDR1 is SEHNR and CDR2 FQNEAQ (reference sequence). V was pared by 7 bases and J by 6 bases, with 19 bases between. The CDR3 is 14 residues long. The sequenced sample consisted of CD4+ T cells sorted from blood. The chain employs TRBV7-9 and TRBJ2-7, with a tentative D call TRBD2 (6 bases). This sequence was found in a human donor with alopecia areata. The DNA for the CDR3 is TGTGCCAGCACACCGAACGTGGTGGAGGGCGAGCAGTACTTC. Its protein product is CASTPNVVEGEQYF.